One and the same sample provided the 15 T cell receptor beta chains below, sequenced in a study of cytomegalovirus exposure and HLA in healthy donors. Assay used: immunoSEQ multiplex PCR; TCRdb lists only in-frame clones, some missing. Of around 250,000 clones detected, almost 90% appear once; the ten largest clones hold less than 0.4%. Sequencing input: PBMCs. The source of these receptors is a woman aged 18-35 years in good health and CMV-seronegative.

CDR3 coding DNA: TGTGCCAGCAGCTTACTTAACCCAAGGACAGGGCTTGAAGCTTTCTTT. Its protein is CASSLLNPRTGLEAFF. J is TRBJ1-1 and V is TRBV7-2; 8 bases align to TRBD1. Germline CDR1 reads SGHTA; CDR2 reads FQGNSA. Trimming at V came to 2 bases and at J to 7 bases, leaving 12 bases not matched to a gene. The CDR3 has 16 residues.

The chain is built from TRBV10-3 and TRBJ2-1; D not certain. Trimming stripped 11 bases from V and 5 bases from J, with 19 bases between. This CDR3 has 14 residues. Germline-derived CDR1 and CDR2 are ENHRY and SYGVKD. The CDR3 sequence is CAASPFPPDNEQFF. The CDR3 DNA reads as TGTGCCGCCAGTCCCTTCCCTCCCGACAATGAGCAGTTCTTC.

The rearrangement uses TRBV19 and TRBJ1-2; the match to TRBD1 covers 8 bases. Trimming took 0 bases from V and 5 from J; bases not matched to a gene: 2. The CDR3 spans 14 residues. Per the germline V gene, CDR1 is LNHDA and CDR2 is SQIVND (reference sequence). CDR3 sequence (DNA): TGTGCCAGTAGTATAGAGAGGACAGGGTATGGCTACACCTTC. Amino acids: CASSIERTGYGYTF. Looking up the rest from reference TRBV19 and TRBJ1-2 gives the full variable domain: DGGITQSPKYLFRKEGQNVTLSCEQNLNHDAMYWYRQDPGQGLRLIYYSQIVNDFQKGDIAEGYSVSREKKESFPLTVTSAQKNPTAFYLCASSIERTGYGYTFGSGTRLTVV.

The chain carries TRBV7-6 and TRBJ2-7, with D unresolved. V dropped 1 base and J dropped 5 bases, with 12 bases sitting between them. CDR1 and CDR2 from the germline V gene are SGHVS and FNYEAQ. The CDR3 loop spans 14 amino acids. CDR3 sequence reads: CASSLEGVRHEQYF. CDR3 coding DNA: TGTGCCAGCAGCTTAGAAGGAGTGCGCCACGAGCAGTACTTC.

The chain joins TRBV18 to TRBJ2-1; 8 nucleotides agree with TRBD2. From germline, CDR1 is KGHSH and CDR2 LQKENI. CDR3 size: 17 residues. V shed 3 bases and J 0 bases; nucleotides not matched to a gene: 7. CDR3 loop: CASSPPSGPSSYNEQFF. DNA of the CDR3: TGTGCCAGCTCACCTCCTAGCGGGCCAAGCTCCTACAATGAGCAGTTCTTC.

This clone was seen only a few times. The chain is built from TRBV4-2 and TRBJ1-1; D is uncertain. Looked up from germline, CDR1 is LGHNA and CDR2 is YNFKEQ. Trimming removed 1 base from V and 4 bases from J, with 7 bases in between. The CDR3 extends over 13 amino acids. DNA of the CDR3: TGTGCCAGCAGCCAAGTGGCGGTCACTGAAGCTTTCTTT. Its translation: CASSQVAVTEAFF.

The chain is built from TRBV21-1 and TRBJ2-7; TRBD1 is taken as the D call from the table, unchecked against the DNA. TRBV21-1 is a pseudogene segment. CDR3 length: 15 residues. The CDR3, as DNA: TGTGCCAGCAGCAAAGGCGCAGGTAAGGAAGGCGAGCAGTACGTC. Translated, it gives CASSKGAGKEGEQYV.

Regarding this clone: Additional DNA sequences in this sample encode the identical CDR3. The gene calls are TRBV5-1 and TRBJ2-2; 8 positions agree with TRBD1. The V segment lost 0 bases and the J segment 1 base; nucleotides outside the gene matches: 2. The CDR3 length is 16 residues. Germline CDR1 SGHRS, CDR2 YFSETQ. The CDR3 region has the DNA TGCGCCAGCAGCTTGGCCGGGACAGGGAACACCGGGGAGCTGTTTTTT. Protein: CASSLAGTGNTGELFF.

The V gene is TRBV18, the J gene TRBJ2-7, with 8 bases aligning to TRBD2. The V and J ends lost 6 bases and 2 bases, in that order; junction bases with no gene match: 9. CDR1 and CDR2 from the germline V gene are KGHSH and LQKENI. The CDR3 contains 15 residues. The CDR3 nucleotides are TGTGCCAGCTCCTTGACGGGGGGGTTGGCCTACGAGCAGTACGTC. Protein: CASSLTGGLAYEQYV.

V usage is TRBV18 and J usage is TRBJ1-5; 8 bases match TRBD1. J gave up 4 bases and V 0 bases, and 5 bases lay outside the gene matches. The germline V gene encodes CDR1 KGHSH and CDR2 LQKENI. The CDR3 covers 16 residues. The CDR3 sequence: CASSPPNGQGNQPQHF. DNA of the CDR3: TGTGCCAGCTCACCACCGAATGGACAGGGTAATCAGCCCCAGCATTTT.

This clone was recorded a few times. The CDR3 is CASSPPQGPSYEQYF. DNA of the CDR3: TGTGCCAGCTCACCACCACAGGGTCCCTCCTACGAGCAGTACTTC. The chain combines TRBV18 with TRBJ2-7; D perhaps matches TRBD1 (6 bases). CDR3 length: 15 amino acids. CDR1 and CDR2 from the germline V gene are KGHSH and LQKENI. The V end lost 0 bases, the J end lost 0 bases, and 9 bases lay between the germline ends. The complete variable domain, with remaining parts taken from reference TRBV18 and TRBJ2-7, reads NAGVMQNPRHLVRRRGQEARLRCSPMKGHSHVYWYRQLPEEGLKFMVYLQKENIIDESGMPKERFSAEFPKEGPSILRIQQVVRGDSAAYFCASSPPQGPSYEQYFGPGTRLTVT.

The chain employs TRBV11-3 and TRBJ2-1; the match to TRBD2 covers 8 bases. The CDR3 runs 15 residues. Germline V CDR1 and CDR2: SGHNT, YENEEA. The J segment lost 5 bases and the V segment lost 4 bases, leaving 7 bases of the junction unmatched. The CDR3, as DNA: TGTGCCAGCAGCTCCGGGGGGGCCGGGGACAATGAGCAGTTCTTC. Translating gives CASSSGGAGDNEQFF.

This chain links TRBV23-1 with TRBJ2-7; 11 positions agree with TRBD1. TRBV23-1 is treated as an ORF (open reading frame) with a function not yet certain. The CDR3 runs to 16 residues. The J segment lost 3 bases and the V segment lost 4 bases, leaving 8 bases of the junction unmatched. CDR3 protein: CASSRLGTGGFYEQYF. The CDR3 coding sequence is TGCGCCAGCAGTCGCCTTGGGACAGGGGGTTTCTACGAGCAGTACTTC.

The CDR3 DNA sequence: TGCAGCGCCGAAGGTTTAGACAGGGGTAATGAAAAACTGTTTTTT. Its translation: CSAEGLDRGNEKLFF. The gene calls are TRBV29-1 and TRBJ1-4; 8 bases line up with TRBD1. The germline CDR1 and CDR2 sequences are SQVTM and ANQGSEA. This CDR3 contains 15 residues. Trimming cost V 7 bases and J 4 bases; bases outside gene matches: 11.

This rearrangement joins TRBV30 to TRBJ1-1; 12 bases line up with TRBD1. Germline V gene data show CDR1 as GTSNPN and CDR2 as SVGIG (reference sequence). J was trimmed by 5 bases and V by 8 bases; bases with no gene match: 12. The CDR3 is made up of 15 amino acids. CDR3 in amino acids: CAGRDRGLRGTEAFF. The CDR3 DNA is TGTGCCGGCCGGGACAGGGGGCTTCGAGGGACTGAAGCTTTCTTT.